The 5 T cell receptor beta chains presented below share a single source sample, sequenced in a study of T cells in Graves' hyperthyroidism and ophthalmopathy. RNA transcripts were the template for amplifying TCR beta CDR3 regions. The HTBI primer set served for first-round RT-PCR of the TCR CDR3. MiXCR was run by TCRdb on the multiplex PCR reads, yielding one entry per CDR3 protein. The repertoire includes 370,000 or so distinct CDR3 sequences, about 25% of them detected once, and 73% sits in the top ten. Sample: blood. The source of these receptors is a man aged 45-65 years with Graves' hyperthyroidism.

This chain links TRBV7-9 with TRBJ2-1; 7 bases match TRBD2. With V trimmed by 3 bases and J by 5 bases, 7 bases remained unmatched. CDR1 SEHNR and CDR2 FQNEAQ come from the germline V gene (reference sequence). This CDR3 is 15 amino acids long. CDR3 bases: TGTGCCAGCAGCTTTGGCGGGAGTCTCGACAATGAGCAGTTCTTC. This sequence encodes CASSFGGSLDNEQFF.

This chain links TRBV5-4 with TRBJ2-1; D is possibly TRBD1 (6 bases). The CDR3 consists of 11 residues. Germline V gene data show CDR1 as SGHNT and CDR2 as YYREEE (reference sequence). Trimming cost V 5 bases and J 10 bases, with 10 bases left between them. The DNA for the CDR3 is TGTGCCAGCAGTGTCGACAGGGAGCAGTTCTTC. Residues: CASSVDREQFF.

The chain joins TRBV5-1 to TRBJ1-1; D gene unclear. Per germline, CDR1 SGHRS and CDR2 YFSETQ. This CDR3 has 13 amino acids. Trimming shortened V by 7 bases and J by 5 bases, and 15 bases separated the two germline ends. CDR3 nucleotides: TGCGCCAGCCGCGCGGGGTCGGGGACTGAAGCTTTCTTT. Its translation is CASRAGSGTEAFF.

This chain joins TRBV5-1 and TRBJ2-1; 7 nucleotides align to TRBD2. Germline values: CDR1 SGHRS, CDR2 YFSETQ. With 0 bases clipped from V and 10 bases from J, the junction kept 13 bases outside the gene matches. The length of the CDR3 is 16 residues. Written as DNA, the CDR3 is TGCGCCAGCAGCTTGGGAGGGAGGGCCTTTAGCGACGAGCAGTTCTTC. It translates to CASSLGGRAFSDEQFF.

This clonotype was seen ten or more times. The rearrangement joins TRBV28 to TRBJ2-2; D remains unclear. CDR1 MDHEN and CDR2 SYDVKM come from the germline V gene. This CDR3 has 18 residues. V was cut by 4 bases and J by 0 bases, with 18 bases left in between. The CDR3 DNA follows: TGTGCCAGCAGTTCGCGAGCTAGACCCCTTTCGAACACCGGGGAGCTGTTTTTT. Translating gives CASSSRARPLSNTGELFF.